Here is one T cell receptor beta chain with its context. TCRdb keeps only in-frame clones here, not all; method: immunoSEQ multiplex PCR. In the table there are some 65,000 clones, less than 85% of which are singletons. The data derive from a study of OX40 agonist ivuxolimab in advanced cancers. Turning to the study itself: Ivuxolimab, an agonist antibody against OX40 (CD134), was given to patients.

CDR1 is LNHDA and CDR2 is SQIVND in the germline V gene (reference sequence). The CDR3 consists of 16 residues. Trimming shortened V by 7 bases and J by 3 bases, and 19 bases separated the two germline ends. The input for sequencing was CD4+ or CD8+ T cells sorted from blood, taken in a trial of the OX40 agonist ivuxolimab. The chain employs TRBV19 and TRBJ1-5, with D tentatively TRBD1 (5 bases). The source of this sequence is an adult with an advanced solid tumor such as melanoma, head and neck, liver or kidney cancer. The CDR3 is CASTLYRTGINQPQHF. The CDR3 DNA reads TGTGCCAGTACCTTATACAGGACGGGGATCAATCAGCCCCAGCATTTT.